This TCR beta chain was profiled in a study of blood T cells in healthy people across ages. CDR3 length equals 14 residues. With 4 bases removed from V and 4 bases from J, the gap between germline ends came to 14 bases. The germline CDR1 and CDR2 sequences are SGHNT and YYREEE (reference sequence). PCR was performed a second time for about 6 to 12 cycles using a sample-barcoded 5' primer and a J-beta primer mix. TCRdb reanalysed the 5' RACE reads using MiXCR and keeps one entry per CDR3 protein. The data show some 690,000 distinct CDR3 sequences, about 20% seen once. This receptor was identified in a man in his sixties or seventies in good health. The chain couples TRBV5-4 to TRBJ1-1, with D tentatively TRBD1 (5 bases). Sequenced: blood. CDR3 DNA: TGTGCCAGCAGCGGGGGGGGAGGGGTCACTGAAGCTTTCTTT. It encodes CASSGGGGVTEAFF.